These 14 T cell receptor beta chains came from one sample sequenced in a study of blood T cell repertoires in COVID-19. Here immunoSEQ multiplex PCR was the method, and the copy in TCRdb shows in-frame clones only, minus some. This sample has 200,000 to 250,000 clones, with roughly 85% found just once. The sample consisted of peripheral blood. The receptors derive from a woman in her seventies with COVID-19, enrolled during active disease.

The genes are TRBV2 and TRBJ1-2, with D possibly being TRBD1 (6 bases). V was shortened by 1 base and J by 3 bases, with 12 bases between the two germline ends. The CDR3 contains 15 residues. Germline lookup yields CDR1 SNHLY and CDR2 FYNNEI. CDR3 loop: CASSEGLPGDYGYTF. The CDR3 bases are TGTGCCAGCAGTGAAGGGCTTCCAGGGGACTATGGCTACACCTTC.

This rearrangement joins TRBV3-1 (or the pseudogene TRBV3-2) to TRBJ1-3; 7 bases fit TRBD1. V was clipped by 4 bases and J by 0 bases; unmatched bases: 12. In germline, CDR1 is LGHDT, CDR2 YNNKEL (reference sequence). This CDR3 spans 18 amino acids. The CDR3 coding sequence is TGTGCCAGCAGCCCAAACAGGGGAGCGGGCTTCTCTGGAAACACCATATATTTT. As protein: CASSPNRGAGFSGNTIYF.

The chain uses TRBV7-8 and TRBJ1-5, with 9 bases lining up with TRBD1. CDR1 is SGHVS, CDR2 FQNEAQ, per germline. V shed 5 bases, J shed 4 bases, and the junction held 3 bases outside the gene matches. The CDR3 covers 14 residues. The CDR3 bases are TGTGCCAGCAGCCCTGACAGGGGGAATCAGCCCCAGCATTTT. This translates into CASSPDRGNQPQHF.

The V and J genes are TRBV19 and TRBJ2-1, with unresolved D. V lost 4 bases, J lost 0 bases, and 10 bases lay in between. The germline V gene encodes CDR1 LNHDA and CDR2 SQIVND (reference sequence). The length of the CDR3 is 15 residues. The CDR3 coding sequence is TGTGCCAGTAGTAAGGAAGACTTCTCCTACAATGAGCAGTTCTTC. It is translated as CASSKEDFSYNEQFF.

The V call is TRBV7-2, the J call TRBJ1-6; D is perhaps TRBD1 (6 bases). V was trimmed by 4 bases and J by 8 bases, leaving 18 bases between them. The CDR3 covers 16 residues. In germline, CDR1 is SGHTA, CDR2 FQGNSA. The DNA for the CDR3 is TGTGCCAGCAGCTCACGGGGCCCCAGGGGATATTCACCCCTCCACTTT. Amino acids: CASSSRGPRGYSPLHF.

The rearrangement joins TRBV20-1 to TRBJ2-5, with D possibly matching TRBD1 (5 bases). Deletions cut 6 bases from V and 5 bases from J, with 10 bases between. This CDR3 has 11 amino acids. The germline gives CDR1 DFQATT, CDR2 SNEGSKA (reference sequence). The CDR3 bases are TGCAGTGCCACTAAGGGGGAGACCCAGTACTTC. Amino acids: CSATKGETQYF.

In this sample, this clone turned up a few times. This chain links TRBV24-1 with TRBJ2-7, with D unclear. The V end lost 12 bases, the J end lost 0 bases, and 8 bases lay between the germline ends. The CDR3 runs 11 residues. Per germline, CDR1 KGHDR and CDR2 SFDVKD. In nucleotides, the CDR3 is TGTGCCCCCGATAGCTCCTACGAGCAGTACTTC. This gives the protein CAPDSSYEQYF.

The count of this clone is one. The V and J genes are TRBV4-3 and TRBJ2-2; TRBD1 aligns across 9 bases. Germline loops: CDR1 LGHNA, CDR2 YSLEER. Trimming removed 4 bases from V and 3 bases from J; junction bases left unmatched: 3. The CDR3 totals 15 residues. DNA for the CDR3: TGCGCCAGCAGCCGTCGGGACAGGGACACCGGGGAGCTGTTTTTT. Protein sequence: CASSRRDRDTGELFF.

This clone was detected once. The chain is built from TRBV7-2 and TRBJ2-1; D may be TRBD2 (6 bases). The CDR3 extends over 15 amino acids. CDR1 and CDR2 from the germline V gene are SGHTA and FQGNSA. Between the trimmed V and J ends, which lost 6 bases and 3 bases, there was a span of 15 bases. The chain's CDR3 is CASREGRPYYNEQFF. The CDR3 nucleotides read TGTGCCAGCAGGGAGGGACGGCCATACTACAATGAGCAGTTCTTC. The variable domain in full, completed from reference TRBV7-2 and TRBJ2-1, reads GAGVSQSPSNKVTEKGKDVELRCDPISGHTALYWYRQSLGQGLEFLIYFQGNSAPDKSGLPSDRFSAERTGGSVSTLTIQRTQQEDSAVYLCASREGRPYYNEQFFGPGTRLTVL.

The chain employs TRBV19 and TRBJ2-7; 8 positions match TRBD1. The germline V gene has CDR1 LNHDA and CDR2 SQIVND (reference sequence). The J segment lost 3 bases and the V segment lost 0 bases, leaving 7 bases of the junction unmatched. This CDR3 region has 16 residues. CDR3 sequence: CASSIEQGQARYEQYF. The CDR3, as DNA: TGTGCCAGTAGTATAGAGCAGGGACAGGCACGCTACGAGCAGTACTTC.

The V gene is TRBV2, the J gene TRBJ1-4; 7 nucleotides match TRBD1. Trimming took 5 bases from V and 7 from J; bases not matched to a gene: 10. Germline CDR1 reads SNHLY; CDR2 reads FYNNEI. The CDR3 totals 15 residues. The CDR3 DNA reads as TGTGCCAGCAGTTGGTTAGGGGGCGCCGGTGAAAAACTGTTTTTT. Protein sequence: CASSWLGGAGEKLFF. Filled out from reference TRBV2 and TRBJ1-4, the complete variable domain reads EPEVTQTPSHQVTQMGQEVILRCVPISNHLYFYWYRQILGQKVEFLVSFYNNEISEKSEIFDDQFSVERPDGSNFTLKIRSTKLEDSAMYFCASSWLGGAGEKLFFGSGTQLSVL.

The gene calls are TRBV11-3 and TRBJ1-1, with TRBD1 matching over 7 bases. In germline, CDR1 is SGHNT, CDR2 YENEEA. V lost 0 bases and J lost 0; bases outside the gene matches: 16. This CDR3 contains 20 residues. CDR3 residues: CASSLDDTSWDRRLNTEAFF. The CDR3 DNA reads TGTGCCAGCAGCTTAGACGACACCTCCTGGGACAGAAGATTGAACACTGAAGCTTTCTTT. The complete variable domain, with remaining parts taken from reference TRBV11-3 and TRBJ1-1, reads EAGVVQSPRYKIIEKKQPVAFWCNPISGHNTLYWYLQNLGQGPELLIRYENEEAVDDSQLPKDRFSAERLKGVDSTLKIQPAELGDSAVYLCASSLDDTSWDRRLNTEAFFGQGTRLTVV.

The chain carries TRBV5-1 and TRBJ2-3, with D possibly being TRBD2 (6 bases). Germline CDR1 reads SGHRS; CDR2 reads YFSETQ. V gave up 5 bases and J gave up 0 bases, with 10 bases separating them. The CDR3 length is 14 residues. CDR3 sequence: CASSQGTSTDTQYF. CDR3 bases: TGCGCCAGCAGTCAAGGGACTAGCACAGATACGCAGTATTTT.

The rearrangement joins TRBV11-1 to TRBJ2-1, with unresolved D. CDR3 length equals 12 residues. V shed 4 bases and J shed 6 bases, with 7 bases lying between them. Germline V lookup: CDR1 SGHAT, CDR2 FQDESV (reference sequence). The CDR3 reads CASSSWSNEQFF. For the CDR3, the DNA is TGTGCCAGCAGCTCTTGGAGCAATGAGCAGTTCTTC.